This T cell receptor (beta chain) was identified in a study of blood T cell repertoires in COVID-19. Whole-study context: The samples span acute and convalescent COVID-19 from the United States, Italy and Spain. Sources were T cells, B-cell-depleted T cells, or PBMCs; the material itself was cDNA or gDNA.

This CDR3 has 14 amino acids. The germline CDR1 and CDR2 sequences are SGHRS and YFSETQ. Trimming cost V 7 bases and J 2 bases, with 12 bases left between them. Under the authors' procedure: Researchers report that nucleated cell counts were estimated from reference gene primer amplification. This table comes from immunoSEQ multiplex PCR, and its TCRdb copy is limited to in-frame clones, with some not included. V, J and clone size reflect that table, while D and trimming were determined from the DNA. The data show about 180,000 clones, with approximately 84% seen just once and roughly 7% held by the top ten.

The sample comprised peripheral blood. The chain uses TRBV5-1 and TRBJ1-4; possibly TRBD1 for D (5 bases). This receptor was identified in a human donor in a cohort sampled during active COVID-19. The CDR3 here is CASRLTETNEKLFF. The CDR3, as DNA: TGCGCCAGCCGCCTGACAGAGACTAATGAAAAACTGTTTTTT.